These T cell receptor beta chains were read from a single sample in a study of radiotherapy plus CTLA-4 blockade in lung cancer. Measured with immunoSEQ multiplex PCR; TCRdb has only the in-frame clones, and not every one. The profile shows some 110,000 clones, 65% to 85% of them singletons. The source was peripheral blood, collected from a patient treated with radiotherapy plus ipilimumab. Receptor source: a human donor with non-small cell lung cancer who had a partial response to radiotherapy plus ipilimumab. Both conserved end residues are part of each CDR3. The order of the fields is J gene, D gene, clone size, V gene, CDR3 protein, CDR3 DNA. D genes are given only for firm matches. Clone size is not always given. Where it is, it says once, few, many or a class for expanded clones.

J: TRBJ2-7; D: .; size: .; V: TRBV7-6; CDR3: CASSLFGQGDYEQYF; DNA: TGTGCCAGCAGCTTATTTGGCCAGGGCGACTACGAGCAGTACTTC
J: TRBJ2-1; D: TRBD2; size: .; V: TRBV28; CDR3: CASSPGLFYNEQFF; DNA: TGTGCCAGCAGTCCGGGACTATTTTACAATGAGCAGTTCTTC
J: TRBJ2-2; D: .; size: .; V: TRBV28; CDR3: CASSLCGDSDCTGELFF; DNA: TGTGCCAGCAGTTTATGCGGTGACAGCGATTGCACCGGGGAGCTGTTTTTT
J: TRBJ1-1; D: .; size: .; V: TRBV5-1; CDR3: CASSLAGDWRSEAFF; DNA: TGCGCCAGCAGCTTGGCCGGGGATTGGCGATCCGAAGCTTTCTTT
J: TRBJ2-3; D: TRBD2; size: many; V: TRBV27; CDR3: CASSRRPGREALGDTQYF; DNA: TGTGCCAGCAGTCGCCGACCGGGGCGGGAGGCCCTGGGGGATACGCAGTATTTT
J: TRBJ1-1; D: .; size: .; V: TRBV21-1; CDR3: CASSKRGGSEAFF; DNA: TGTGCCAGCAGCAAACGGGGGGGGTCTGAAGCTTTCTTT
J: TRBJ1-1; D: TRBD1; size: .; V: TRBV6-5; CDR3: CASGETGGLLTEAFF; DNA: TGTGCTAGCGGGGAGACAGGGGGTTTGCTCACTGAAGCTTTCTTT
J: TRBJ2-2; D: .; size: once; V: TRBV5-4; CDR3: CASSLEKHPGELFF; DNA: TGTGCCAGCAGCTTGGAGAAACACCCCGGGGAGCTGTTTTTT
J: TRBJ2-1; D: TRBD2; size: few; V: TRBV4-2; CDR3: CASSQAPTPGLAGAQHNEQFF; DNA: TGTGCCAGCAGCCAAGCCCCGACCCCGGGACTAGCGGGAGCCCAACACAATGAGCAGTTCTTC
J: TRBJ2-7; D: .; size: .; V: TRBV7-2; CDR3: CASSSTGSHEQYF; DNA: TGTGCCAGCAGCTCCACAGGGAGCCACGAGCAGTACTTC
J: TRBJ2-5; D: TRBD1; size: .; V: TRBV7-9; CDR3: CASSPRRTGARETQYF; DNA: TGTGCCAGCAGCCCCAGAAGGACAGGGGCAAGAGAGACCCAGTACTTC
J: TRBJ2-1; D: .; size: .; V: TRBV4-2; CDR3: CASSQAIQGNNEQFF; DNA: TGTGCCAGCAGCCAAGCAATCCAGGGGAACAATGAGCAGTTCTTC
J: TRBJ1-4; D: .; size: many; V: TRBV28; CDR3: CASSRGEKLFF; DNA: TGTGCCAGCAGTCGGGGTGAAAAACTGTTTTTT